Listed below are T cell receptor beta chains from one sample, sequenced in a study of shared clonotypes between healthy human individuals. Sequenced by immunoSEQ multiplex PCR; TCRdb stores in-frame clones only, minus some. Of a few million clones listed, around nine tenths are singletons. Sequenced sample: naive CD4+ T cells sorted from blood. The source of these receptors is a man aged 18 to 35 in good health. Both conserved end residues are part of each CDR3. The D gene is left open where the match is weak. Size tells how often a clone was seen (once, few, many) or the class of an expanded clone, and some rows leave it out.

j_gene: TRBJ1-1
abundance: -
d_gene: -
v_gene: TRBV7-9
CDR3nt: TGTGCCAGCAGCCCGGGGGGGGCCGCCACACGGACTGAAGCTTTCTTT
CDR3aa: CASSPGGAATRTEAFF

j_gene: TRBJ1-1
abundance: -
d_gene: -
v_gene: TRBV19
CDR3nt: TGTGCCAGTAGTATAGTGACAGTCGGCACTGAAGCTTTCTTT
CDR3aa: CASSIVTVGTEAFF

j_gene: TRBJ2-2
abundance: once
d_gene: TRBD1
v_gene: TRBV5-1
CDR3nt: TGCGCCAGCAGCCCGATCCCCGGACAGGGGGGCACCGGGGAGCTGTTTTTT
CDR3aa: CASSPIPGQGGTGELFF

j_gene: TRBJ1-1
abundance: -
d_gene: TRBD1
v_gene: TRBV29-1
CDR3nt: TGCAGCGTGGCAAGAGGGACAGGGATGTCTGAAGCTTTCTTT
CDR3aa: CSVARGTGMSEAFF

j_gene: TRBJ2-1
abundance: -
d_gene: TRBD2
v_gene: TRBV28
CDR3nt: TGTGCCAGCGAAAGGGCGGGGGGACCTCAGGGTGAGCAGTTCTTC
CDR3aa: CASERAGGPQGEQFF

j_gene: TRBJ2-5
abundance: once
d_gene: TRBD2
v_gene: TRBV7-9
CDR3nt: TGTGCCAGCAGCCCCCGGGGTAGCGGGGAAGAGACCCAGTACTTC
CDR3aa: CASSPRGSGEETQYF

j_gene: TRBJ2-7
abundance: -
d_gene: TRBD1
v_gene: TRBV7-2
CDR3nt: TGTGCCAGCAGCTTTGACAGGGGGGAAGTCTACGAGCAGTACTTC
CDR3aa: CASSFDRGEVYEQYF

j_gene: TRBJ1-5
abundance: -
d_gene: -
v_gene: TRBV15
CDR3nt: TGTGCCACCAGCAGAGATCGGGGGGAGGGCAATCAGCCCCAGCATTTT
CDR3aa: CATSRDRGEGNQPQHF

j_gene: TRBJ2-3
abundance: -
d_gene: -
v_gene: TRBV9
CDR3nt: TGTGCCAGCAGCGCTTTATTCGGCCAAGTAGAAGGAGATACGCAGTATTTT
CDR3aa: CASSALFGQVEGDTQYF

j_gene: TRBJ2-7
abundance: -
d_gene: -
v_gene: TRBV6-6
CDR3nt: TGTGCCAGCAGCAGGGGAACCTACGAGCAGTACTTC
CDR3aa: CASSRGTYEQYF

j_gene: TRBJ2-1
abundance: once
d_gene: TRBD2
v_gene: TRBV28
CDR3nt: TGTGCCAGCAGCCGCGGGACTAGCGGGAAGAGGGGCAATGAGCAGTTCTTC
CDR3aa: CASSRGTSGKRGNEQFF